This T cell receptor beta chain was retrieved from a study of blood T cell repertoires in COVID-19. Whole-study context: Samples came from the United States, Italy and Spain, spanning acute and convalescent COVID-19. T cells, B-cell-depleted T cells, or PBMCs provided the cDNA or gDNA that served as material.

In the study's own analysis: Reference gene primers were amplified, and this amplification served to estimate nucleated cell counts. Assay used: immunoSEQ multiplex PCR; TCRdb lists only in-frame clones, some missing. From that table come the V and J calls and clone size; the DNA was used to work out D and trimming. The sample yields approximately 250,000 clones, around nine tenths seen once. Seattle enrolled patients during active infection and tracked them longitudinally. Germline CDR1 reads MDHEN; CDR2 reads SYDVKM. J lost 10 bases, V lost 1 base, and 18 bases had no gene match. The CDR3 loop spans 19 amino acids.

The receptor's source is a woman aged 55-70 years with COVID-19, enrolled during active disease. The sequencing input was peripheral blood. The rearrangement uses TRBV28 and TRBJ1-6; 8 nucleotides align to TRBD1. The CDR3 coding sequence is TGTGCCAGCAGTTTATCAACTTGGACAGGGCGGCTTTCGAAATCACCCCTCCACTTT. Protein: CASSLSTWTGRLSKSPLHF.